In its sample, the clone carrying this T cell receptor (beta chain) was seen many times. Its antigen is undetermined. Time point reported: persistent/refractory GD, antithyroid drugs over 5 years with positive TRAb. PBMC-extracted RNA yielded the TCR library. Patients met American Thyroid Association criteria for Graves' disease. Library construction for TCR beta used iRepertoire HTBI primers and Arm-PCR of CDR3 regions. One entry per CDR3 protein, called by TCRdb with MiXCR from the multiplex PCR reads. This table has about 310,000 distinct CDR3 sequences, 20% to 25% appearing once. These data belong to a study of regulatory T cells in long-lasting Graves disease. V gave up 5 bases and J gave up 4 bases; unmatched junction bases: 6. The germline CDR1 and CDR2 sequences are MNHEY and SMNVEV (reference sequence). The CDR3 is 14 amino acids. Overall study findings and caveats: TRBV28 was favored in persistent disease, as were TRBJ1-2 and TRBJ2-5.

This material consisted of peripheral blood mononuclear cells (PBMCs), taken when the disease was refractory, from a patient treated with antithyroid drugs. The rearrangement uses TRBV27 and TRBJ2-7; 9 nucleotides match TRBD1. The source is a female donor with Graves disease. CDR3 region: CASSLRQGGYEQYF. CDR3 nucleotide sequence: TGTGCCAGCAGTCTGCGACAGGGGGGTTACGAGCAGTACTTC.